The next 17 T cell receptor beta chains were all read from a single sample in a study of regulatory T cells in long-lasting Graves disease. TCR beta libraries were built with iRepertoire HTBI primers and Arm-PCR of CDR3 regions. TCRdb itself ran the multiplex PCR reads through MiXCR, one entry per CDR3 protein. The sample records 380,000 or so distinct CDR3 sequences, about a sixth being singletons. Time point meaning: newly diagnosed GD, antithyroid drugs for less than 3 months. After RNA was extracted from PBMCs, the TCR library was made from it. The sample also formed part of further work on T cells in Graves' hyperthyroidism and ophthalmopathy.

Sequencing was performed on peripheral blood mononuclear cells (PBMCs), taken at new diagnosis, from a patient treated with antithyroid drugs. The receptors derive from a woman younger than 30 with Graves disease.

J is TRBJ2-7 and V is TRBV10-2, with TRBD2 matching 11 bases. The CDR3 is made up of 15 amino acids. Trimming at V came to 10 bases and at J to 2 bases, leaving 10 bases not matched to a gene. Germline CDR1 is WSHSY and CDR2 is SAAADI. The CDR3 nucleotides read TGCGCCACCGGTCGCCTAGCGGGGGGTACCTACGAGCAGTACTTC. This encodes CATGRLAGGTYEQYF.

This clonotype was counted a few times. A much larger clone differs by one base, so this may be a read error. The J gene is TRBJ1-5, the V gene TRBV20-1; the match to TRBD1 covers 9 bases. The germline gives CDR1 DFQATT, CDR2 SNEGSKA (reference sequence). The CDR3 totals 14 residues. CDR3: CSAGDRVSNQPRHF. The CDR3 nucleotides are TGCAGTGCAGGGGACAGGGTGAGCAATCAGCCCCGGCATTTT.

In this sample, this clonotype turned up many times. The rearrangement uses TRBV11-2 and TRBJ1-6; a possible D gene is TRBD1 (5 bases). This CDR3 contains 14 residues. Germline loops: CDR1 SGHAT, CDR2 FQNNGV. V dropped 1 base and J dropped 14 bases, with 15 bases sitting between them. The CDR3 is CASSLAADRGALHF. In nucleotides, the CDR3 is TGTGCCAGCAGCTTAGCGGCAGACCGGGGGGCCCTCCACTTT.

This clonotype appeared many times. The chain carries TRBV5-1 and TRBJ2-3; D is unresolved. CDR1 is SGHRS and CDR2 is YFSETQ in the germline V gene. V lost 0 bases and J lost 0, with 8 bases in between. This CDR3 region has 15 residues. CDR3 amino acids: CASSLVQSSTDTQYF. The CDR3 bases are TGCGCCAGCAGCTTGGTGCAGTCTAGCACAGATACGCAGTATTTT.

V and J are TRBV29-1 and TRBJ2-5; TRBD1 matches 7 bases. Unmatched junction bases numbered 10, after V lost 7 bases and J lost 5 bases. CDR3 length equals 13 residues. The germline CDR1 and CDR2 sequences are SQVTM and ANQGSEA. The CDR3 is CSGEGTAGETQYF. The CDR3 bases are TGCAGCGGGGAAGGGACAGCTGGGGAGACCCAGTACTTC.

The V and J genes are TRBV19 and TRBJ2-3; 8 nucleotides agree with TRBD2. V shed 6 bases and J 5 bases; nucleotides not matched to a gene: 4. The germline CDR1 and CDR2 sequences are LNHDA and SQIVND (reference sequence). This CDR3 contains 13 residues. Written as DNA, the CDR3 is TGTGCCAGTAGACGGGGGGGCGGAGATACGCAGTATTTT. This codes for CASRRGGGDTQYF.

This clonotype appeared a few times. This chain uses TRBV27 with TRBJ2-1; 10 bases map to TRBD2. J lost 8 bases, V lost 8 bases, and 12 bases had no gene match. The V gene's germline CDR1 is MNHEY and CDR2 SMNVEV (reference sequence). The CDR3 is 15 residues long. The CDR3 DNA is TGTGCCAGCCTCCCGAGCGGGAGGGCCCTCTATGAGCAGTTCTTC. Protein: CASLPSGRALYEQFF.

The chain combines TRBV6-1 with TRBJ2-3; perhaps TRBD1 as D (6 bases). From germline, CDR1 is MNHNS and CDR2 SASEGT. The V end lost 6 bases, the J end lost 1 base, and 14 bases lay between the germline ends. There are 15 residues in the CDR3. The CDR3 bases are TGTGCCAGCAGGGGGTCGGGGACACGCACAGATACGCAGTATTTT. This codes for CASRGSGTRTDTQYF.

This clonotype was found many times. The V and J genes are TRBV20-1 and TRBJ2-1, with TRBD2 matching 10 bases. Germline-derived CDR1 and CDR2 are DFQATT and SNEGSKA (reference sequence). The CDR3 is 17 amino acids. Trimming cost V 1 base and J 2 bases; bases outside gene matches: 8. Here the CDR3 reads CSARVAGGRQAYNEQFF. CDR3 in DNA: TGCAGTGCTAGAGTAGCGGGGGGCCGACAAGCCTACAATGAGCAGTTCTTC.

The chain has TRBV24-1 and TRBJ1-2; D uncertain. The V gene's germline CDR1 is KGHDR and CDR2 SFDVKD. This CDR3 has 14 amino acids. Trimming left V 1 base short and J 3 bases short, with 8 bases between. The CDR3 DNA follows: TGTGCCACCAGTGATTTAACCCAGGACTATGGCTACACCTTC. As protein: CATSDLTQDYGYTF.

The V gene is TRBV20-1, the J gene TRBJ2-7; D is uncertain. Per germline, CDR1 DFQATT and CDR2 SNEGSKA (reference sequence). Trimming removed 2 bases from V and 5 bases from J, with 16 bases in between. This CDR3 is built from 14 residues. The CDR3 nucleotides read TGCAGTGCTAGATGGGGTCCCCCTAGGAACGAGCAGTACTTC. It encodes CSARWGPPRNEQYF.

This clonotype came up many times. The J gene is TRBJ1-1, the V gene TRBV3-1, with D possibly being TRBD1 (5 bases). V was pared by 4 bases and J by 11 bases, with 23 bases between. The germline V gene encodes CDR1 LGHDT and CDR2 YNNKEL (reference sequence). The CDR3 contains 15 residues. CDR3 bases: TGTGCCAGCAGCCGGACCGGGACGGTGATCTCGGGGGCTTTCTTT. It yields the protein CASSRTGTVISGAFF.

Ten or more counts support this clonotype. The chain joins TRBV6-5 to TRBJ2-5, with D perhaps matching TRBD2 (5 bases). The CDR3 spans 19 residues. Trimming took 0 bases from V and 5 from J, leaving 25 bases between them. From germline, CDR1 is MNHEY and CDR2 SVGAGI. The CDR3 spells CASSYSSAALGNMLETQYF. In nucleotides, the CDR3 is TGTGCCAGCAGTTACTCCTCGGCAGCCCTCGGGAATATGTTGGAGACCCAGTACTTC.

The table lists this clonotype with many counts. This chain links TRBV18 with TRBJ1-1, with no clear D. Per germline, CDR1 KGHSH and CDR2 LQKENI. V lost 5 bases and J lost 0, with 4 bases in between. The CDR3 extends over 12 amino acids. The DNA of the CDR3 is TGTGCCAGCTCAACAATGAACACTGAAGCTTTCTTT. Its translation: CASSTMNTEAFF.

At least ten counts were recorded for this clonotype. The chain has TRBV7-2 and TRBJ2-1; D uncertain. Trimming cost V 5 bases and J 3 bases, with 11 bases left between them. CDR1 and CDR2 (germline): SGHTA, FQGNSA. The CDR3 runs to 14 residues. CDR3 bases: TGTGCCAGCAGCGGTGGGGTAGGCTACAATGAGCAGTTCTTC. It codes for CASSGGVGYNEQFF.

This clonotype was counted ten times or more. The chain recombines TRBV2 with TRBJ2-3; D ambiguous. In germline, CDR1 is SNHLY, CDR2 FYNNEI. This CDR3 is built from 12 residues. The V end lost 5 bases, the J end lost 6 bases, and 9 bases lay between the germline ends. DNA for the CDR3: TGTGCCAGCAGTCCAAACCGGGATACGCAGTATTTT. It specifies CASSPNRDTQYF.

This clonotype was seen only a few times. The V and J genes are TRBV27 and TRBJ2-3; no firm D call. This CDR3 contains 13 residues. Germline V gene data show CDR1 as MNHEY and CDR2 as SMNVEV (reference sequence). V was pared by 7 bases and J by 2 bases, with 10 bases between. The CDR3 sequence is CASTTILTDTQYF. CDR3 sequence (DNA): TGTGCCAGCACCACGATCCTCACAGATACGCAGTATTTT.